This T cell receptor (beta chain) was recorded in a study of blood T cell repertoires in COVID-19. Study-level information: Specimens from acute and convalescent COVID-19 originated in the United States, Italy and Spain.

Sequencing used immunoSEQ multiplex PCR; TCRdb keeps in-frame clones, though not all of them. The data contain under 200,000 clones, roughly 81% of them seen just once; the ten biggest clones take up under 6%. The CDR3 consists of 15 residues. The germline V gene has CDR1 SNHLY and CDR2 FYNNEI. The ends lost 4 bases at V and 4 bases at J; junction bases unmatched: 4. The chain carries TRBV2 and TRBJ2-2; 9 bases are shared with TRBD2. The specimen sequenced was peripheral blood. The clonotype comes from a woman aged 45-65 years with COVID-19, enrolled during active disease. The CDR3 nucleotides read TGTGCCAGCAGTGGGCGGGGGGGCCCCACCGGGGAGCTGTTTTTT. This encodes CASSGRGGPTGELFF.